These 3 T cell receptor beta chains were sequenced from one sample in a study of blood T cell repertoires in COVID-19. Sequencing used immunoSEQ multiplex PCR; TCRdb keeps in-frame clones, though not all of them. Here the sample spans around 80,000 clones, 84% being singletons. What was sequenced was peripheral blood. The receptors were sampled from a human donor in a cohort sampled during active COVID-19.

V and J are TRBV12-5 and TRBJ1-2; no definite D call. CDR1 and CDR2 from the germline V gene are LGHNT and FRNRAP. V lost 5 bases, J lost 0 bases, and 13 bases lay in between. The CDR3 has 15 residues. The CDR3 DNA sequence: TGTGCTAGTGGTCCTCCCTGGGAGGCTAACTATGGCTACACCTTC. Protein product: CASGPPWEANYGYTF. Variable domain in full (rest from reference TRBV12-5 and TRBJ1-2): DARVTQTPRHKVTEMGQEVTMRCQPILGHNTVFWYRQTMMQGLELLAYFRNRAPLDDSGMPKDRFSAEMPDATLATLKIQPSEPRDSAVYFCASGPPWEANYGYTFGSGTRLTVV.

The genes are TRBV6-5 and TRBJ2-3, with 8 bases identical to TRBD2. The CDR3 length is 15 residues. Trimming took 6 bases from V and 2 from J; bases not matched to a gene: 7. From germline, CDR1 is MNHEY and CDR2 SVGAGI. CDR3 nucleotide sequence: TGTGCCAGCAGCGAGGGACTAGTGATCACAGATACGCAGTATTTT. This codes for CASSEGLVITDTQYF.

The V and J genes are TRBV7-9 and TRBJ2-7; D is possibly TRBD1 (6 bases). V lost 7 bases and J lost 6, with 19 bases in between. The CDR3 extends over 14 amino acids. Germline lookup yields CDR1 SEHNR and CDR2 FQNEAQ (reference sequence). Written as DNA, the CDR3 is TGTGCCAGCATGCGACAGGAGTTCTCTTTCGAGCAGTACTTC. It codes for CASMRQEFSFEQYF.